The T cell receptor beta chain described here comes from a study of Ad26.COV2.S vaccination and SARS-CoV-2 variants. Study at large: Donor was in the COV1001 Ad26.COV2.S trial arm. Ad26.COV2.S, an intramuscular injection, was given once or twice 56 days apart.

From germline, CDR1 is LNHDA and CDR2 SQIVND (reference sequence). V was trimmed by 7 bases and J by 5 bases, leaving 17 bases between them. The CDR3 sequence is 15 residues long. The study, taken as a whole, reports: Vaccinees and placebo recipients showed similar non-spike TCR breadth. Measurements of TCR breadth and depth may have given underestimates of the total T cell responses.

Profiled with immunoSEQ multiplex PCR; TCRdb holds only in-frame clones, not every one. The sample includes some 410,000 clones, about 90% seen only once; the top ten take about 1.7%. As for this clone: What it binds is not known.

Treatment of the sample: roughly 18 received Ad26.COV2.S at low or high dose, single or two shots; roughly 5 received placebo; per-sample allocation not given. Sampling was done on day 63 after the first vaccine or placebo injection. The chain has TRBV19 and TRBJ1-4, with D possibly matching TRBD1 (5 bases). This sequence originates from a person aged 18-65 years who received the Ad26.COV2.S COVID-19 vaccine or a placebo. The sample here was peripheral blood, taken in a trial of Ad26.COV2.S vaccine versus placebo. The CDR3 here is CASTRLQEGNEKLFF. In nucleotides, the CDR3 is TGTGCCAGTACCCGCCTACAGGAGGGAAATGAAAAACTGTTTTTT.